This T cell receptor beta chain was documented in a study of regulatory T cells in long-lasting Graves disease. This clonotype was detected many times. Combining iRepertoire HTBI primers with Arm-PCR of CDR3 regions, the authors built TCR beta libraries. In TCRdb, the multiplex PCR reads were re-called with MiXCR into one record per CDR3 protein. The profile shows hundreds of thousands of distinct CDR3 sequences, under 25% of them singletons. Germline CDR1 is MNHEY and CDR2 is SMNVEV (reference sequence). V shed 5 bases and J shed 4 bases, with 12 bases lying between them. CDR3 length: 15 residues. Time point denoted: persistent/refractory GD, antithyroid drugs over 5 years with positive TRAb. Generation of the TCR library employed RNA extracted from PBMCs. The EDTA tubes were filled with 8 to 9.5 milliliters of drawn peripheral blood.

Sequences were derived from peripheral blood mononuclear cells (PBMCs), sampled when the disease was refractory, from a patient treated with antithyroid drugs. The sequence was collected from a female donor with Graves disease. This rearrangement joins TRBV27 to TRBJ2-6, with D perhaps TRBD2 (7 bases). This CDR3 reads CASSGGARGANVLTF. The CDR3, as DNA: TGTGCCAGCAGTGGGGGGGCGAGAGGGGCCAACGTCCTGACTTTC.